Sequencing of this TCR beta chain was carried out in a study of blood T cell repertoires in COVID-19. Turning to the study itself: The origin of the acute and convalescent COVID-19 samples was the United States, Italy and Spain. From T cells, B-cell-depleted T cells, or PBMCs came the material, which was cDNA or gDNA.

V was cut by 7 bases and J by 5 bases, with 20 bases left in between. The CDR3 loop spans 15 amino acids. Germline V gene lookup returns CDR1 SGHVS and CDR2 FQNEAQ. This clone appeared a single time. Residents of around 24 US areas, aged roughly 18 to 89 years, made up the participants. Clinical history reported by participants formed the basis on which cohorts were assigned. The table came from immunoSEQ multiplex PCR; TCRdb's copy has only in-frame clones and leaves some out. The sample contains some 190,000 clones, about 82% of which appear only once. Sequenced input: PBMCs or T cells enriched from blood (not recorded which). The chain uses TRBV7-8 and TRBJ2-5, with D tentatively TRBD1 (6 bases). This receptor was identified in a man between 40 and 49 years old with acute COVID-19. In DNA form, the CDR3 reads TGTGCCAGCACCCGCCGGCCAGGGGATGGGGAGACCCAGTACTTC. Amino acid sequence: CASTRRPGDGETQYF.